This T cell receptor (beta chain) was obtained from a study of cytomegalovirus exposure and HLA in healthy donors. Whole-study results and caveats: In a later analysis, TCR beta V- and J-gene trimming showed a link to a missense DCLRE1C variant.

This clone was observed a few times. What it binds is unknown. The PCR ran on 60 Vbeta and 13 Jbeta primers. Generated by immunoSEQ multiplex PCR, the TCRdb table keeps only in-frame clones and is missing some. The sample carries 85,000 to 95,000 clones, about 68% recorded once. The origin of this receptor is a man aged 25-45 years in good health and CMV-seropositive. The sample taken for sequencing was PBMCs.

The CDR3 nucleotides are TGCGCCAGCAGCCCACTGATGGGGGCAGGAAACACCATATATTTT. It translates to CASSPLMGAGNTIYF. The chain couples TRBV5-1 to TRBJ1-3; the D gene is possibly TRBD1 (6 bases). Germline V gene sequence: CDR1 SGHRS, CDR2 YFSETQ. The V gene lost 4 bases and the J gene lost 4 bases, with 15 bases spanning the gap. The CDR3 is made up of 15 amino acids.